The 24 T cell receptor beta chains below were found in one sample sequenced in a study of shared clonotypes between healthy human individuals. Sequencing was performed with immunoSEQ multiplex PCR; in TCRdb, only in-frame clones are kept and a portion is missing. Altogether 950,000 to 1,100,000 clones are present, about three quarters being singletons, with the ten largest covering 1.2% to 1.5%. Sequencing was done on a sample of memory CD4+ T cells sorted from blood. Subset reported: CD45RA-negative fraction. These receptors all stem from a young man in good health.

The rearrangement uses TRBV7-9 and TRBJ2-7; 9 nucleotides line up with TRBD1. Per germline, CDR1 SEHNR and CDR2 FQNEAQ (reference sequence). The CDR3 covers 16 residues. J gave up 3 bases and V 0 bases, and 6 bases lay outside the gene matches. The chain's CDR3 is CASSLAGGQGLYEQYF. CDR3 nucleotide sequence: TGTGCCAGCAGCTTAGCTGGGGGACAGGGACTCTACGAGCAGTACTTC.

This chain links TRBV19 with TRBJ2-1, with 13 bases that match TRBD2. V trimming: 1 base; J trimming: 0 bases; junction bases outside the gene matches: 6. Germline CDR1 LNHDA, CDR2 SQIVND (reference sequence). The CDR3 extends over 19 amino acids. For the CDR3, the DNA is TGTGCCAGTAGTATAGGACTAGCGGGGGGCGTCGGCTCCTACAATGAGCAGTTCTTC. This translates into CASSIGLAGGVGSYNEQFF.

This chain connects TRBV5-6 to TRBJ2-3, with D maybe TRBD1 (6 bases). The CDR3 has 13 amino acids. Germline CDR1 and CDR2: SGHDT and YYEEEE. V dropped 1 base and J dropped 11 bases, with 14 bases sitting between them. The CDR3 DNA sequence: TGTGCCAGCAGCTTGCTACAGGGACCCCTGCAGTATTTT. It specifies CASSLLQGPLQYF. Full variable domain (remainder filled in from reference TRBV5-6 and TRBJ2-3): DAGVTQSPTHLIKTRGQQVTLRCSPKSGHDTVSWYQQALGQGPQFIFQYYEEEERQRGNFPDRFSGHQFPNYSSELNVNALLLGDSALYLCASSLLQGPLQYFGPGTRLTVL.

The genes are TRBV11-3 and TRBJ2-1, with 9 bases identical to TRBD2. The junction had 9 bases not matched to a gene; V was cut back by 5 bases and J by 7 bases. This CDR3 has 15 amino acids. CDR1 and CDR2 (germline): SGHNT, YENEEA. CDR3 in amino acids: CASSLGGGAGNEQFF. The CDR3 bases are TGTGCCAGCAGCCTCGGCGGGGGGGCCGGTAATGAGCAGTTCTTC.

The CDR3 spells CAISKDGTPPYEQYF. CDR3 bases: TGTGCCATCAGTAAAGACGGGACACCCCCCTACGAGCAGTACTTC. J is TRBJ2-7 and V is TRBV10-3, with D maybe TRBD1 (6 bases). This CDR3 is built from 15 residues. Germline assignment: CDR1 ENHRY and CDR2 SYGVKD. Trimming stripped 5 bases from V and 2 bases from J, with 16 bases between.

This sequence joins TRBV30 and TRBJ2-5, with 8 bases lining up with TRBD2. CDR3 length: 14 amino acids. V shed 2 bases, J shed 5 bases, and the junction held 7 bases outside the gene matches. Germline CDR1 is GTSNPN and CDR2 is SVGIG (reference sequence). The CDR3 loop reads CAWSQAGGRETQYF. The CDR3 DNA sequence: TGTGCCTGGAGTCAGGCGGGAGGCAGGGAGACCCAGTACTTC.

The chain recombines TRBV19 with TRBJ2-7, with 8 nucleotides matching TRBD1. This CDR3 has 15 amino acids. The V segment lost 6 bases and the J segment 7 bases; nucleotides outside the gene matches: 14. The germline CDR1 and CDR2 sequences are LNHDA and SQIVND (reference sequence). The CDR3 bases are TGTGCCAGTAGCCCCCCGGGCAGGGGGCGTGGGGAGCAGTACTTC. This gives the protein CASSPPGRGRGEQYF.

The chain links TRBV11-2 to TRBJ2-7, with D hard to call. CDR1 and CDR2 from the germline V gene are SGHAT and FQNNGV. Trimming shortened V by 10 bases and J by 1 base, and 11 bases separated the two germline ends. This CDR3 comprises 12 residues. CDR3 DNA sequence: TGTGCCACCCGAAGCCTGTCCTACGAGCAGTACTTC. Residues: CATRSLSYEQYF.

This rearrangement joins TRBV4-3 to TRBJ2-1; 12 bases are shared with TRBD2. The junction had 5 bases not matched to a gene; V was cut back by 1 base and J by 4 bases. The CDR3 runs to 17 residues. Germline assignment: CDR1 LGHNA and CDR2 YSLEER. The CDR3 reads CASSQGWTSGVYNEQFF. The CDR3 DNA is TGCGCCAGCAGCCAAGGTTGGACTAGCGGGGTTTACAATGAGCAGTTCTTC.

The sample holds one count of this clone. This sequence joins TRBV6-6 and TRBJ2-7, with TRBD1 matching 9 bases. With V trimmed by 3 bases and J by 2 bases, 5 bases remained unmatched. In germline, CDR1 is MNHNY, CDR2 SVGAGI (reference sequence). This CDR3 spans 15 amino acids. CDR3: CASSYAGQGAYEQYF. For the CDR3, the DNA is TGTGCCAGCAGTTATGCGGGACAGGGTGCCTACGAGCAGTACTTC.

V gene TRBV28 combines with J gene TRBJ2-2; no clear D gene. This CDR3 spans 13 amino acids. In germline, CDR1 is MDHEN, CDR2 SYDVKM. The germline V and J ends were trimmed by 6 bases and 6 bases, with 11 bases remaining between them. This CDR3 reads CASSPTWPGELFF. The CDR3 DNA is TGTGCCAGCAGCCCAACCTGGCCCGGGGAGCTGTTTTTT.

The V and J genes are TRBV5-6 and TRBJ1-5; TRBD1 might be the D (5 bases). The CDR3 covers 16 residues. Trimming stripped 4 bases from V and 1 base from J, with 15 bases between. Germline V lookup: CDR1 SGHDT, CDR2 YYEEEE. CDR3 sequence (DNA): TGTGCCAGCAGCCGGGGGATGACAGCGAGCAATCAGCCCCAGCATTTT. The encoded protein is CASSRGMTASNQPQHF. The whole variable domain, filled in from reference TRBV5-6 and TRBJ1-5, reads DAGVTQSPTHLIKTRGQQVTLRCSPKSGHDTVSWYQQALGQGPQFIFQYYEEEERQRGNFPDRFSGHQFPNYSSELNVNALLLGDSALYLCASSRGMTASNQPQHFGDGTRLSIL.

The rearrangement joins TRBV7-2 to TRBJ2-3, with a weak D call TRBD2 (5 bases). Trimming took 3 bases from V and 2 from J, leaving 12 bases between them. Germline CDR1 reads SGHTA; CDR2 reads FQGNSA. CDR3 length: 15 amino acids. CDR3 amino acids: CASSFGGLPTDTQYF. For the CDR3, the DNA is TGTGCCAGCAGCTTTGGAGGACTCCCCACAGATACGCAGTATTTT.

This clone was found once. The chain combines TRBV5-1 with TRBJ2-7, with D uncertain. Germline CDR1 SGHRS, CDR2 YFSETQ. V was trimmed by 0 bases and J by 0 bases, leaving 13 bases between them. The CDR3 spans 16 residues. CDR3 amino acids: CASSLVAASSSYEQYF. The CDR3 nucleotides are TGCGCCAGCAGCTTGGTTGCAGCGTCGAGCTCCTACGAGCAGTACTTC.

CDR3 protein: CASSQNREMTEAFF. The CDR3 bases are TGTGCCAGCAGCCAAAACAGGGAGATGACTGAAGCTTTCTTT. The rearrangement links TRBV7-6 to TRBJ1-1; tentative D call: TRBD1 (6 bases). This CDR3 is 14 amino acids long. V was pared by 5 bases and J by 5 bases, with 15 bases between. Germline assignment: CDR1 SGHVS and CDR2 FNYEAQ.

The chain joins TRBV7-9 to TRBJ1-4; D is undetermined. The CDR3 runs to 15 residues. CDR1 and CDR2 from the germline V gene are SEHNR and FQNEAQ (reference sequence). V shed 5 bases and J shed 8 bases, with 18 bases lying between them. The CDR3 DNA is TGTGCCAGCAGCCTAAGCGGTGGAGGGAGAGAAAAACTGTTTTTT. Translation: CASSLSGGGREKLFF.

This rearrangement joins TRBV1 to TRBJ2-7; the DNA was not compared with TRBD2, the D call given in the table. TRBV1 is flagged as a pseudogene. There are 17 residues in the CDR3. The CDR3 loop reads CTSSPTSGGDSSYEQYF. CDR3 nucleotide sequence: TGCACCAGCAGCCCGACTAGCGGGGGGGATAGCTCCTACGAGCAGTACTTC.

This clone was recorded once. Here the CDR3 DNA reads TGTGCCAGCAGCCCCGGGACTAGCGGGGGTGAGACCCAGTACTTC. This gives the protein CASSPGTSGGETQYF. The rearrangement links TRBV11-2 to TRBJ2-5; 14 bases align to TRBD2. With V trimmed by 5 bases and J by 5 bases, 4 bases remained unmatched. Germline V gene data show CDR1 as SGHAT and CDR2 as FQNNGV. The CDR3 covers 15 residues.

This clone was counted between two and nine times. This chain joins TRBV6-6 and TRBJ1-5, with a weak D call TRBD1 (6 bases). Germline loops: CDR1 MNHNY, CDR2 SVGAGI (reference sequence). Trimming stripped 7 bases from V and 2 bases from J, with 18 bases between. The CDR3 consists of 16 residues. The CDR3 sequence: CASTLTLGARNQPQHF. In DNA, the CDR3 is TGTGCCAGCACGTTAACCCTGGGGGCGCGCAATCAGCCCCAGCATTTT.

The rearrangement joins TRBV27 to TRBJ1-2; D is possibly TRBD1 (5 bases). This CDR3 has 17 amino acids. Trimming left V 2 bases short and J 8 bases short, with 24 bases between. Germline CDR1 reads MNHEY; CDR2 reads SMNVEV (reference sequence). The CDR3 bases are TGTGCCAGCAGTTTAGACCCTCGGGGGAGGGGAGGCGAAGGCTACACCTTC. Amino acid sequence: CASSLDPRGRGGEGYTF.

The V gene is TRBV18, the J gene TRBJ2-5; D gene ambiguous. V was trimmed by 0 bases and J by 4 bases, leaving 6 bases between them. The CDR3 loop spans 13 amino acids. The germline V gene encodes CDR1 KGHSH and CDR2 LQKENI. As DNA, the CDR3 is TGTGCCAGCTCACCACCGAGTCTAGAGACCCAGTACTTC. Residues: CASSPPSLETQYF.

This clone has only a few counts. The V gene is TRBV19, the J gene TRBJ1-5; 10 bases match TRBD1. The CDR3 covers 16 residues. V was pared by 2 bases and J by 5 bases, with 6 bases of the junction left unmatched. Germline V gene lookup returns CDR1 LNHDA and CDR2 SQIVND (reference sequence). The CDR3 region has the DNA TGTGCCAGTAGTATATGGGGACAGGGGACTCATCAGCCCCAGCATTTT. Its protein product is CASSIWGQGTHQPQHF.

In its sample, this clone was seen once. This CDR3 is CASSQVTAAIDYGYTF. The CDR3 DNA reads as TGTGCCAGCAGCCAAGTTACGGCTGCTATCGACTATGGCTACACCTTC. The chain employs TRBV14 and TRBJ1-2; no definite D call. Germline values: CDR1 SGHDN, CDR2 FVKESK. CDR3 size: 16 residues. V was pared by 1 base and J by 3 bases, with 15 bases between.

This chain connects TRBV7-9 to TRBJ1-4; 9 positions agree with TRBD1. The CDR3 has 18 residues. V shed 2 bases, J shed 0 bases, and the junction held 7 bases outside the gene matches. Germline-derived CDR1 and CDR2 are SEHNR and FQNEAQ (reference sequence). The CDR3 DNA follows: TGTGCCAGCAGCTTAACAGGGGGCTACACCTCAACTAATGAAAAACTGTTTTTT. Translated: CASSLTGGYTSTNEKLFF.